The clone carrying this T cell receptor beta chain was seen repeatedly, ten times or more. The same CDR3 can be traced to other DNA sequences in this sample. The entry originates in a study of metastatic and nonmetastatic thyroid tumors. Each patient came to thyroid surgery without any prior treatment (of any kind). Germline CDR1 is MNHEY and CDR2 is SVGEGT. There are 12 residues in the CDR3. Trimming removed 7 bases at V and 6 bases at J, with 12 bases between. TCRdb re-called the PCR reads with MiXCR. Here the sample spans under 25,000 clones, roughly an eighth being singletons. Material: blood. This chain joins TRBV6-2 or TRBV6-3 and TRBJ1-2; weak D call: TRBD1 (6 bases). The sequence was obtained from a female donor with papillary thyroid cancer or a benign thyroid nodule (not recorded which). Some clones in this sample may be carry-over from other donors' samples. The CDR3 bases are TGTGCCAGCACAGACAGGAGAAATGGCTACACCTTC. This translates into CASTDRRNGYTF.